This T cell receptor (beta chain) comes out of a study of T cells in Graves' hyperthyroidism and ophthalmopathy (dated by TCRdb to about 2019). Broadly, across the study: Peripheral blood samples were taken at the time of initial diagnosis, prior to any treatment. A discovery cohort of around 100 patients, roughly 45 with Graves' ophthalmopathy and 57 with stable Graves' hyperthyroidism, was used to find distinguishing TCR V-J signatures. An independent validation cohort of 18 to 20 hyperthyroidism patients and approximately 15 patients who later progressed to ophthalmopathy tested prospective prediction of ophthalmopathy. The 100 or so discovery patients were divided at random into training and test sets in a 7:3 ratio. In addition, the study compared T-cell repertoires in thyroid tissue and in blood from about six Graves' hyperthyroidism patients. Following sampling, methimazole starting at 30 mg daily was given to hyperthyroidism patients, and high-dose intravenous methylprednisolone was given to ophthalmopathy patients. The paper reports TCR Vbeta CDR3 sequencing of 130 to 150 peripheral blood samples: around 41 ophthalmopathy, roughly 74 hyperthyroidism and approximately 17 progressor patients. Results the study describes overall, beyond this receptor: In validation, the model predicted progression to ophthalmopathy a median of roughly six months before onset, with roughly 70% sensitivity and 72.22% specificity. Blood samples also contained most of the expanded thyroid clonotypes (frequency above 0.001), which suggests that blood repertoires may reflect thyroid immune responses. A model built on a 13 V-J signature distinguished ophthalmopathy from stable hyperthyroidism, reaching 87.88% sensitivity and under 84% specificity in cross-validation and 80%/75% in testing. Sample size was not statistically predetermined, and investigators were not blinded to group allocation.

The CDR3 starts with the cysteine, ends with the phenylalanine, and has 18 residues. Here the CDR3 DNA is all that survives: 54 bases in frame from base 1. From the germline V gene, CDR1 is MNHEY and CDR2 is SVGEGT. The germline V and J ends show losses of 6 bases and 1 base respectively, and no gene match explains 10 bases of the junction. The TCR beta CDR3 regions were amplified from RNA transcripts. The TCR CDR3 was subjected to a first round of RT-PCR using the HTBI primer set and the Qiagen OneStep RT-PCR kit. Libraries were constructed in a second round of multiplex PCR, after which size selection and purification were performed. Paired-end sequencing of the libraries was performed with 100 bp reads on an Illumina HiSeq2000. For the original study's pipeline: Raw data were processed with SOAPnuke, discarding reads with adapters, uncalled bases, mean Phred below 15, or no exact constant-primer or identifier match. High-quality paired reads were merged using COPE v1.2.5, and each unique nucleotide sequence was defined as a clonotype. MiTCR v1.1 was used to align clonotypes to the IMGT TRBV, TRBD and TRBJ reference segments. Only V-J combinations with frequency above 0.0001, covering 99.2% of repertoires, were analysed. The TCS score was defined as F50 (clonal expansion) divided by E x V (chaos), with BLOSUM62-based TCRdist calculated between CDR3 peptides within each V-J. Welch's t-statistics and random forest reduced around 520 V-J features to some 14, which were used in a naive Bayes classifier (R e1071). The raw public data were reprocessed by TCRdb itself: fastp quality trimming at Q25, MiXCR clonotype calling, in-frame beta chains only. When rows share a CDR3 protein, they turn into one entry using the most common DNA and genes. V and J calls and clone size were set by TCRdb, not the authors. The sample table contains 560,000 or so distinct CDR3 sequences; only one count was recorded for 15% to 20% of them. Over 45% of the sample rests with the top ten.

Ophthalmopathy patients had moderately to severely active disease, Clinical Activity Score of at least 3, NOSPECS grade of at least 4, and duration under 3 months. Any patient with an uncontrolled infection, another autoimmune disease, pregnancy or lactation was excluded. Diagnoses were based on clinical symptoms, serum thyroxine and TRAb, thyroid ultrasound and orbital computed tomography. PBMCs were separated from over 9 ml of fresh peripheral blood using Ficoll-Paque density gradient centrifugation. Total RNA was extracted with Trizol reagent, and quality was checked on an Agilent 2100 Bioanalyzer. A remark on this clonotype: Its antigen is currently not known. No per-base quality is available; no much larger clone lies one base away.

The receptor was derived from a middle-aged man with Graves' ophthalmopathy. The source material was blood. The chain links TRBV6-2 or TRBV6-3 with TRBJ2-7; TRBD2 fits 15 bases in the junction. The CDR3 region has the sequence CASSFGTSGRFRSYEQYF. The nucleotide sequence reads as follows: TGTGCCAGCAGCTTCGGGACTAGCGGGAGGTTTCGGTCCTACGAGCAGTACTTC.